This T cell receptor (beta chain) was observed in a study of blood T cell repertoires in COVID-19. Overall study: Sites across the United States, Italy and Spain contributed samples from acute and convalescent COVID-19. PBMCs, B-cell-depleted T cells, or T cells provided the cDNA or gDNA that made up the material.

V lost 1 base and J 4 bases, leaving 10 bases between the germline ends. The germline V gene has CDR1 LGHNA and CDR2 YNFKEQ. The CDR3 has 14 residues. Under the authors' procedure: Scientists estimated how many nucleated cells there were by amplifying reference gene primers. TCRdb's copy holds only in-frame clones and misses some; the assay was immunoSEQ multiplex PCR. From that table come the V and J calls and clone size; the DNA was used to work out D and trimming. The table shows about 72,000 clones, with about nine tenths occurring only once. The sample was peripheral blood. The rearrangement uses TRBV4-2 and TRBJ2-5; D is perhaps TRBD1 (6 bases). This TCR derives from a young man with acute or convalescent COVID-19. Here the CDR3 reads CASSQGQGRETQYF. The CDR3 DNA sequence: TGTGCCAGCAGCCAAGGGCAGGGGAGAGAGACCCAGTACTTC.